This TCR beta chain was recorded in a study of blood T cell repertoires in COVID-19. This CDR3 has 15 residues. CDR1 and CDR2 from the germline V gene are MDHEN and SYDVKM. With V trimmed by 3 bases and J by 1 base, 2 bases remained unmatched. Seattle-derived patients entered the study during active infection and were followed longitudinally. The data were produced by immunoSEQ multiplex PCR, yet TCRdb's version contains in-frame clones alone and is incomplete. This sample has over 150,000 clones, with under 95% found just once. The sequenced sample consisted of peripheral blood. This TCR was recovered from a man aged 18 to 30 with COVID-19, enrolled during active disease. The rearrangement links TRBV28 to TRBJ2-3; 9 bases line up with TRBD1. The CDR3 loop reads CASSFWTGGTDTQYF. The CDR3 coding sequence is TGTGCCAGCAGTTTTTGGACAGGGGGCACAGATACGCAGTATTTT.